A selection of T cell receptor beta chains follows, all from one sample in a study of blood T cell repertoires in COVID-19. The method was immunoSEQ multiplex PCR; TCRdb's version includes in-frame clones alone and lacks a portion of them. The sample holds 250,000 to 300,000 clones, approximately 80% seen once. Sequencing was performed on peripheral blood. These receptors came from an older woman with active or convalescent COVID-19. Both conserved end residues are part of each CDR3.

J	V	CDR3
TRBJ2-2	TRBV4-1	CASSQVNLRGGRNTGELFF
TRBJ2-2	TRBV11-2	CASSLVAGQGSGELFF
TRBJ2-1	TRBV18	CASSHRGVDNEQFF
TRBJ2-5	TRBV6-5	CASRTGLQETQYF
TRBJ1-1	TRBV19	CASSTQGRTEAFF
TRBJ1-1	TRBV5-4	CASSLGDRAIEAFF
TRBJ2-7	TRBV14	CASSQDRYEQYF
TRBJ2-5	TRBV5-8	CASSPSRNLQTQYF
TRBJ1-1	TRBV30	CAWSWGGITEAFF
TRBJ1-1	TRBV2	CASGGRGVRAFF
TRBJ2-3	TRBV4-2	CASSQALAAGTQYF
TRBJ2-3	TRBV5-4	CASSTGTGRTDTQYF
TRBJ1-1	TRBV14	CASSQGGGNTEAFF
TRBJ2-5	TRBV5-1	CASSLRTAVTQETQYF
TRBJ2-7	TRBV7-2	CASSSTSGGALPYEQYF
TRBJ2-7	TRBV9	CASSVRDRGGDEQYF
TRBJ2-2	TRBV6-6	CASGGAFYTGELFF
TRBJ1-2	TRBV6-5	CASRPTMDYGYTF
TRBJ2-1	TRBV10-3	CAISGGQGDRNEQFF
TRBJ1-3	TRBV9	CASSVEAGQAGNTIYF